This T cell receptor beta chain was sequenced in a study of CD8+ T cells in alopecia areata. The treatment is: oral pan-JAK inhibitor, 5-10 mg twice daily. There are a few counts of this clone. Germline V gene lookup returns CDR1 SGHRS and CDR2 YFSETQ. J lost 1 base, V lost 5 bases, and 5 bases had no gene match. This CDR3 comprises 15 residues. RNA was extracted and reverse transcribed into cDNA as the sequencing template. TCRdb keeps only in-frame clones here, not all; method: immunoSEQ multiplex PCR. The sample comprises about 200,000 clones, around two fifths of which are singletons, and 0.4% to 0.55% rests with the top ten.

The material was CD4+ T cells sorted from blood, obtained at approximately week 30, from a patient treated with tofacitinib. This receptor was taken from a human donor with alopecia areata. The chain carries TRBV5-1 and TRBJ2-2; 7 bases are a match to TRBD1. CDR3 DNA sequence: TGCGCCAGCAGTTCCGGGACAGAGAACACCGGGGAGCTGTTTTTT. Its translation: CASSSGTENTGELFF.